The 21 T cell receptor beta chains listed next were all sequenced from one sample in a study of blood T cell repertoires in COVID-19. Some clones are missing from TCRdb's copy, which holds only in-frame ones; the method was immunoSEQ multiplex PCR. The sample lists roughly 330,000 clones, more than 70% occurring once. Sample: PBMCs or T cells enriched from blood (not recorded which). The receptors shown here come from a woman aged 25 to 45 who had recovered from COVID-19.

This clone was seen only a few times. The V call is TRBV11-2, the J call TRBJ1-2; 7 positions agree with TRBD1. Germline assignment: CDR1 SGHAT and CDR2 FQNNGV. Germline trimming cut 1 base from V and 3 bases from J; bases unmatched to any gene: 8. This CDR3 is built from 16 residues. CDR3 amino acids: CASSLAAARGYYGYTF. In nucleotides, the CDR3 is TGTGCCAGCAGCTTAGCGGCAGCCAGGGGGTACTATGGCTACACCTTC.

This chain links TRBV30 with TRBJ1-1, with D uncertain. CDR3 length equals 13 residues. V lost 5 bases and J 4 bases, leaving 14 bases between the germline ends. From germline, CDR1 is GTSNPN and CDR2 SVGIG (reference sequence). The CDR3 bases are TGTGCCTGGGGTAAAAGGCTAGGCACTGAAGCTTTCTTT. Its translation is CAWGKRLGTEAFF. Variable domain in full (rest from reference TRBV30 and TRBJ1-1): SQTIHQWPATLVQPVGSPLSLECTVEGTSNPNLYWYRQAAGRGLQLLFYSVGIGQISSEVPQNLSASRPQDRQFILSSKKLLLSDSGFYLCAWGKRLGTEAFFGQGTRLTVV.

J is TRBJ1-3 and V is TRBV7-2; D gene uncertain. V gave up 5 bases and J gave up 0 bases, with 8 bases separating them. CDR1 and CDR2 (germline): SGHTA, FQGNSA. This CDR3 has 14 amino acids. As DNA, the CDR3 is TGTGCCAGCAGCCCCATGGCCTCTGGAAACACCATATATTTT. Translating gives CASSPMASGNTIYF.

V and J are TRBV7-9 and TRBJ2-7; D perhaps matches TRBD1 (6 bases). This CDR3 is built from 15 residues. The germline CDR1 and CDR2 sequences are SEHNR and FQNEAQ (reference sequence). V was clipped by 3 bases and J by 0 bases, with 12 bases between them. This chain's CDR3 is CASSFTGKSSYEQYF. CDR3 DNA: TGTGCCAGCAGCTTCACAGGGAAGAGCTCCTACGAGCAGTACTTC.

The V gene is TRBV19, the J gene TRBJ1-2; D gene ambiguous. Trimming removed 6 bases from V and 7 bases from J, with 15 bases in between. This CDR3 spans 13 amino acids. Germline V gives CDR1 LNHDA, CDR2 SQIVND (reference sequence). The DNA for the CDR3 is TGTGCCAGTAGCGCTTCGAGGGCCGGTGGCTACACCTTC. Protein: CASSASRAGGYTF.

The chain recombines TRBV20-1 with TRBJ2-3, with 9 bases lining up with TRBD2. The CDR3 runs 15 residues. Germline assignment: CDR1 DFQATT and CDR2 SNEGSKA (reference sequence). Trimming cost V 3 bases and J 4 bases; bases outside gene matches: 8. The CDR3 DNA sequence: TGCAGTGCTAGTGGGGTAGCGGGGGCCTCAGATACGCAGTATTTT. It specifies CSASGVAGASDTQYF.

V gene TRBV20-1 combines with J gene TRBJ1-1, with D uncertain. The CDR3 spans 11 residues. Germline values: CDR1 DFQATT, CDR2 SNEGSKA (reference sequence). The V gene lost 6 bases and the J gene lost 1 base, with 6 bases spanning the gap. This CDR3 reads CSALANTEAFF. CDR3 DNA sequence: TGCAGTGCCTTAGCGAACACTGAAGCTTTCTTT.

The chain employs TRBV5-6 and TRBJ2-7; 9 bases are shared with TRBD1. V was clipped by 1 base and J by 4 bases; unmatched bases: 3. The CDR3 spans 14 residues. The germline gives CDR1 SGHDT, CDR2 YYEEEE. CDR3: CASSLWGQGYEQYF. The CDR3 DNA reads as TGTGCCAGCAGCTTGTGGGGACAGGGTTACGAGCAGTACTTC.

The chain uses TRBV29-1 and TRBJ1-1; D possibly corresponds to TRBD1 (5 bases). The CDR3 runs 15 residues. The V end was cut by 7 bases, the J end by 3 bases, with 21 bases between. The germline gives CDR1 SQVTM, CDR2 ANQGSEA. The CDR3 sequence: CSATSLGAGDTEAFF. In DNA, the CDR3 is TGCAGCGCGACCTCCCTCGGGGCGGGAGACACTGAAGCTTTCTTT.

J is TRBJ1-2 and V is TRBV9; TRBD1 might be the D (6 bases). The CDR3 length is 14 residues. Germline V CDR1 and CDR2: SGDLS, YYNGEE. Trimming left V 4 bases short and J 3 bases short, with 13 bases between. CDR3 nucleotide sequence: TGTGCCAGCAGCCTTGGACAGTATGACTATGGCTACACCTTC. Encoded protein: CASSLGQYDYGYTF.

The chain joins TRBV28 to TRBJ2-7, with 7 nucleotides matching TRBD1. J gave up 2 bases and V 6 bases, and 1 base lay outside the gene matches. This CDR3 is 12 amino acids long. Germline loops: CDR1 MDHEN, CDR2 SYDVKM. The CDR3 DNA reads as TGTGCCAGCAGGCAGGGGGCCTACGAGCAGTACTTC. It encodes CASRQGAYEQYF.

This clone was seen a single time. The chain couples TRBV4-2 to TRBJ1-2; the match to TRBD1 covers 9 bases. The length of the CDR3 is 14 residues. Losses at the gene ends were 6 bases for V and 5 bases for J; bases not matched to a gene: 7. The germline CDR1 and CDR2 sequences are LGHNA and YNFKEQ. The DNA of the CDR3 is TGTGCCAGCAGACGCACAGGGGGCCGGTATGGCTACACCTTC. The encoded protein is CASRRTGGRYGYTF.

This chain links TRBV6-5 with TRBJ1-5, with D tentatively TRBD1 (5 bases). V dropped 0 bases and J dropped 7 bases, with 10 bases sitting between them. Germline CDR1 MNHEY, CDR2 SVGAGI. This CDR3 contains 14 residues. CDR3 protein: CASSYSRRDQPQHF. CDR3 in DNA: TGTGCCAGCAGTTACTCGAGGAGGGACCAGCCCCAGCATTTT.

The chain combines TRBV28 with TRBJ1-3; D gene uncertain. CDR3 length: 15 amino acids. V was pared by 2 bases and J by 0 bases, with 8 bases between. The V gene's germline CDR1 is MDHEN and CDR2 SYDVKM. The CDR3 spells CASSLPPGSGNTIYF. The CDR3 DNA sequence: TGTGCCAGCAGTTTACCCCCCGGCTCTGGAAACACCATATATTTT.

This clone was seen a few times. V is TRBV11-2 and J is TRBJ2-7, with D perhaps TRBD2 (6 bases). The CDR3 loop spans 16 amino acids. The V gene's germline CDR1 is SGHAT and CDR2 FQNNGV. V lost 4 bases and J 6 bases, leaving 22 bases between the germline ends. CDR3 nucleotide sequence: TGTGCCAGCAGCTCCCCGAGTCTCGGGCGGGGCCTCGAGCAGTACTTC. Translated, it gives CASSSPSLGRGLEQYF. Full variable domain (rest looked up from reference TRBV11-2 and TRBJ2-7): EAGVAQSPRYKIIEKRQSVAFWCNPISGHATLYWYQQILGQGPKLLIQFQNNGVVDDSQLPKDRFSAERLKGVDSTLKIQPAKLEDSAVYLCASSSPSLGRGLEQYFGPGTRLTVT.

V and J are TRBV27 and TRBJ2-6, with D maybe TRBD2 (7 bases). Between the trimmed V and J ends, which lost 0 bases and 4 bases, there was a span of 13 bases. CDR3 length equals 17 residues. The germline CDR1 and CDR2 sequences are MNHEY and SMNVEV (reference sequence). The CDR3 protein is CASSLSGGATGANVLTF. CDR3 in DNA: TGTGCCAGCAGTTTATCGGGGGGGGCTACAGGGGCCAACGTCCTGACTTTC. Full variable domain (remainder filled in from reference TRBV27 and TRBJ2-6): EAQVTQNPRYLITVTGKKLTVTCSQNMNHEYMSWYRQDPGLGLRQIYYSMNVEVTDKGDVPEGYKVSRKEKRNFPLILESPSPNQTSLYFCASSLSGGATGANVLTFGAGSRLTVL.

The chain employs TRBV10-3 and TRBJ1-3; no clear D. V was pared by 8 bases and J by 3 bases, with 11 bases between. Germline V gene sequence: CDR1 ENHRY, CDR2 SYGVKD. The CDR3 runs 13 residues. The CDR3 DNA follows: TGTGCCATCGGGAGGGAAAATGGAAACACCATATATTTT. Its translation is CAIGRENGNTIYF.

The CDR3 spells CASSLDGRASGNTIYF. The CDR3 DNA is TGCGCCAGCAGCTTGGATGGCAGGGCCTCTGGAAACACCATATATTTT. The V gene is TRBV5-1, the J gene TRBJ1-3; a weak D match, TRBD1 (5 bases). CDR1 SGHRS and CDR2 YFSETQ come from the germline V gene. CDR3 length: 16 residues. Trimming removed 0 bases at V and 0 bases at J, with 10 bases between.

The J gene is TRBJ2-1, the V gene TRBV6-5, with TRBD1 as a possible D gene (6 bases). The germline V gene encodes CDR1 MNHEY and CDR2 SVGAGI. Trimming shortened V by 5 bases and J by 11 bases, and 19 bases separated the two germline ends. This CDR3 is 14 amino acids long. Written as DNA, the CDR3 is TGTGCCAGCAGTCAAAATCCGACAGGCTCTAAGCAGTTCTTC. Translating it yields CASSQNPTGSKQFF.

This chain links TRBV7-9 with TRBJ1-4; D perhaps matches TRBD1 (6 bases). V lost 3 bases to trimming and J lost 6 bases, with 8 bases between them. The germline gives CDR1 SEHNR, CDR2 FQNEAQ (reference sequence). This CDR3 spans 13 amino acids. CDR3 bases: TGTGCCAGCAGCTTTCAGGGGTATGAAAAACTGTTTTTT. This codes for CASSFQGYEKLFF.

The V gene is TRBV2, the J gene TRBJ2-1, with TRBD1 identical over 7 bases. J was trimmed by 7 bases and V by 2 bases; bases with no gene match: 11. This CDR3 is 16 amino acids long. Germline-derived CDR1 and CDR2 are SNHLY and FYNNEI. CDR3 protein: CASSEFRQGPYNEQFF. The CDR3 DNA is TGTGCCAGCAGTGAATTCCGACAGGGTCCTTATAATGAGCAGTTCTTC.